This T cell receptor beta chain is from a study of vaccination effects on CD4 cells after COVID-19. Looking at the study overall: Under the ViraFEST assay, PBMC were stimulated with viral peptide pools so that antigen-specific CD4+ T cells expanded. Sequencing was performed afterwards.

In the case of this clone: Its specificity is unknown.

Germline V CDR1 and CDR2: MDHEN, SYDVKM. CDR3 length: 15 amino acids. V lost 2 bases and J 1 base, leaving 12 bases between the germline ends. Regarding the study as a whole: Convalescent patients were scarce, and early post-infection timepoints were absent.

CD4+ T cell isolation took place after approximately 11 days of culture. Negative nucleocapsid antibody tests before and after vaccination confirmed no previous SARS-CoV-2 infection. Researchers swapped half the medium for IL-2 medium on both days 3 and 7. The data were produced by immunoSEQ multiplex PCR, yet TCRdb's version contains in-frame clones alone and is incomplete. The table records around 37,000 clones, 65% to 75% of them present only once. Sequencing was performed on CD4+ T cells from PBMCs cultured without peptide, taken before COVID-19 vaccination. The clonotype originates from a human donor who received a COVID-19 vaccine. This chain uses TRBV28 with TRBJ2-7, with D unclear. The CDR3 DNA is TGTGCCAGCAGTTTAAGCCTAACAGCTTCCTACGAGCAGTACTTC. Translating it yields CASSLSLTASYEQYF. The full variable domain, rest sourced from reference TRBV28 and TRBJ2-7, is DVKVTQSSRYLVKRTGEKVFLECVQDMDHENMFWYRQDPGLGLRLIYFSYDVKMKEKGDIPEGYSVSREKKERFSLILESASTNQTSMYLCASSLSLTASYEQYFGPGTRLTVT.